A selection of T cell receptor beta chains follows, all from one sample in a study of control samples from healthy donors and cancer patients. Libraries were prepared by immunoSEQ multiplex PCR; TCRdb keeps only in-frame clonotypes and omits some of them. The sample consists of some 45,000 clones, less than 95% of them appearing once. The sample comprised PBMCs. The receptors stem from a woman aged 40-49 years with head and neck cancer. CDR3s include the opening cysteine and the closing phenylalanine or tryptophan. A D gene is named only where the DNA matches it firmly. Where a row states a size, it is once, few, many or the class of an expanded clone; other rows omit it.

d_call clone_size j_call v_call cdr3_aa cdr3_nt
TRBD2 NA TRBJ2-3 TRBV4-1 CASSQVGAGETDTQYF TGCGCCAGCAGCCAAGTCGGCGCGGGAGAGACAGATACGCAGTATTTT
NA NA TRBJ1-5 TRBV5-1 CASSYGTTRDQPQHF TGCGCCAGCAGCTACGGGACGACTCGGGATCAGCCCCAGCATTTT
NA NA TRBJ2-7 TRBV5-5 CASSFWRAYEQYF TGTGCCAGCAGCTTTTGGCGTGCCTACGAGCAGTACTTC
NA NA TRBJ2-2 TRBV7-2 CASSKRATSGTGELFF TGTGCCAGCAGCAAAAGGGCCACGTCGGGTACCGGGGAGCTGTTTTTT
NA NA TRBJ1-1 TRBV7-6 CASSLGGMNTEAFF TGTGCCAGCAGCTTAGGTGGGATGAACACTGAAGCTTTCTTT
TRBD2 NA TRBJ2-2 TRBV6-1 CASSEELAGSNTGELFF TGTGCCAGCAGTGAAGAGCTAGCGGGGTCGAACACCGGGGAGCTGTTTTTT
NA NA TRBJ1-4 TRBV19 CATRSGPINEKLFF TGTGCCACACGTTCAGGGCCTATTAATGAAAAACTGTTTTTT
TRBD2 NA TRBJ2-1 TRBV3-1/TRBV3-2 CASSLRGLAGRSYNEQFF TGTGCCAGCAGCCTTCGTGGACTAGCGGGAAGGTCCTACAATGAGCAGTTCTTC
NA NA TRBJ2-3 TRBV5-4 CASSLVDTQYF TGTGCCAGCAGCTTAGTGGATACGCAGTATTTT
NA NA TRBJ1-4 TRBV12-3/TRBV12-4 CASSWGAGEKLFF TGTGCCAGCAGTTGGGGGGCGGGGGAAAAACTGTTTTTT
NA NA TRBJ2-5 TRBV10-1 CASSGTGRNQETQYF TGCGCCAGCAGTGGAACCGGGAGAAACCAAGAGACCCAGTACTTC
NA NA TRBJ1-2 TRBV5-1 CASNPKEGGVSYTF TGCGCCAGCAACCCAAAAGAAGGGGGAGTAAGCTACACCTTC
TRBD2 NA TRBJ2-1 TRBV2 CASSVASSGIYEQFF TGTGCCAGCAGTGTAGCGTCTAGCGGGATATATGAGCAGTTCTTC
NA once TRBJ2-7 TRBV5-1 CASSPRGSAYEQYF TGCGCCAGCAGCCCTCGAGGTTCGGCCTACGAGCAGTACTTC
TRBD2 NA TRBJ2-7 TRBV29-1 CSVEARGSGNSYEQYF TGCAGCGTTGAGGCTCGTGGTAGCGGGAACTCCTACGAGCAGTACTTC
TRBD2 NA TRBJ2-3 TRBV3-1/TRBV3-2 CASSQLAAMEAGEVADTQYF TGTGCCAGCAGCCAGCTAGCAGCGATGGAAGCGGGAGAGGTGGCAGATACGCAGTATTTT
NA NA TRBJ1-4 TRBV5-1 CASSLVAGVGEKLFF TGCGCCAGCAGCTTGGTGGCAGGGGTGGGAGAAAAACTGTTTTTT
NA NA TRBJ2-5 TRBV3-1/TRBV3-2 CASSRRWGQETQYF TGTGCCAGCAGCCGCCGGTGGGGGCAAGAGACCCAGTACTTC
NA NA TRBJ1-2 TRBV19 CASSTGIEYGYTF TGTGCCAGTAGTACAGGGATAGAGTATGGCTACACCTTC
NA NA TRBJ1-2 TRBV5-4 CASSLVEGENYGYTF TGTGCCAGCAGCTTGGTTGAGGGGGAGAACTATGGCTACACCTTC
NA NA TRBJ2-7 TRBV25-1 CASSRLGGGPLDEQYF TGTGCCAGCAGCCGCTTAGGGGGAGGGCCTCTCGACGAGCAGTACTTC
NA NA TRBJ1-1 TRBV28 CASSLNQVNTEAFF TGTGCCAGCAGTTTAAATCAGGTCAACACTGAAGCTTTCTTT
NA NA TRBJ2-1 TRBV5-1 CASSLVRVGEQFF TGCGCCAGCAGCTTGGTACGAGTTGGTGAGCAGTTCTTC
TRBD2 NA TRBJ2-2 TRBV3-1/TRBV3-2 CASSQEFASGSNTGELFF TGTGCCAGCAGCCAAGAGTTCGCTAGCGGGTCGAACACCGGGGAGCTGTTTTTT
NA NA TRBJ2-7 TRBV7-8 CASSLGPQADYEQYF TGTGCCAGCAGCTTAGGGCCCCAGGCAGACTACGAGCAGTACTTC
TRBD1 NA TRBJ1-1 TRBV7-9 CASSSTRTGSGGAFF TGTGCCAGCAGCTCGACCCGGACAGGATCGGGTGGTGCTTTCTTT
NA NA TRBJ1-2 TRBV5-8 CASSRLDTQGGYTF TGTGCCAGCAGCCGGTTAGACACACAGGGCGGCTACACCTTC
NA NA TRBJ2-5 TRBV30 CAWSGRVEETQYF TGTGCCTGGAGTGGCAGGGTGGAAGAGACCCAGTACTTC
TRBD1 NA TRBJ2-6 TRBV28 CASSFYRGSGANVLTF TGTGCCAGCAGTTTCTACAGGGGCTCTGGGGCCAACGTCCTGACTTTC